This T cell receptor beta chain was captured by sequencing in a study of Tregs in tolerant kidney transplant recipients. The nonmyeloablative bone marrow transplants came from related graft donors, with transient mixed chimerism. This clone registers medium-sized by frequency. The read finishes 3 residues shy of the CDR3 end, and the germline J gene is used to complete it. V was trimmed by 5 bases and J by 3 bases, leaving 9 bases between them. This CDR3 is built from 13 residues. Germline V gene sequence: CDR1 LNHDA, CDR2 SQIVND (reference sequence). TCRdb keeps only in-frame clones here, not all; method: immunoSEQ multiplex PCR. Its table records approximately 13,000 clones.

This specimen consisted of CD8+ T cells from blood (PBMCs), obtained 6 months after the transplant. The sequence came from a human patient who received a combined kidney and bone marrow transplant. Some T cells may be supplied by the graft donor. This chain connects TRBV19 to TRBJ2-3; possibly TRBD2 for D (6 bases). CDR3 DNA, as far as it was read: TGTGCCAGTAGTTACCTAGCGACAGATACG. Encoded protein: CASSYLATDT. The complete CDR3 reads CASSYLATDTQYF.